These 13 T cell receptor beta chains were sequenced from one sample in a study of PD-1 blockade in mismatch repair-deficient tumors. Libraries were prepared by immunoSEQ multiplex PCR; TCRdb keeps only in-frame clonotypes and omits some of them. Of 75,000 to 80,000 clones listed, roughly 80% are singletons. This material consisted of peripheral blood, taken 44 weeks after starting pembrolizumab. These TCRs come from an adult with mismatch repair-deficient cancer.

This chain links TRBV2 with TRBJ2-1, with TRBD2 matching over 14 bases. The CDR3 totals 13 residues. Losses at the gene ends were 6 bases for V and 10 bases for J; bases not matched to a gene: 2. From germline, CDR1 is SNHLY and CDR2 FYNNEI. The CDR3 nucleotides are TGTGCCAGCAGGGGACTAGCGGGAGAAGAGCAGTTCTTC. This translates into CASRGLAGEEQFF. The variable domain in full, completed from reference TRBV2 and TRBJ2-1, reads EPEVTQTPSHQVTQMGQEVILRCVPISNHLYFYWYRQILGQKVEFLVSFYNNEISEKSEIFDDQFSVERPDGSNFTLKIRSTKLEDSAMYFCASRGLAGEEQFFGPGTRLTVL.

This chain uses TRBV2 with TRBJ2-1; the match to TRBD1 covers 10 bases. Per germline, CDR1 SNHLY and CDR2 FYNNEI. J was trimmed by 8 bases and V by 2 bases; bases with no gene match: 6. The length of the CDR3 is 15 residues. DNA of the CDR3: TGTGCCAGCAGTGAATGGGACAGGGGCCGGGATGAGCAGTTCTTC. Translated: CASSEWDRGRDEQFF.

V usage is TRBV6-1 and J usage is TRBJ2-5; no reliable D call. V lost 2 bases, J lost 4 bases, and 5 bases lay in between. Germline loops: CDR1 MNHNS, CDR2 SASEGT. The CDR3 loop spans 12 amino acids. CDR3 residues: CASSEWGETQYF. The CDR3 DNA follows: TGTGCCAGCAGTGAATGGGGAGAGACCCAGTACTTC.

This clone has a handful of counts. The V and J genes are TRBV2 and TRBJ1-2, with D unclear. CDR1 and CDR2 from the germline V gene are SNHLY and FYNNEI. The CDR3 runs 13 residues. V dropped 7 bases and J dropped 6 bases, with 15 bases sitting between them. The CDR3 is CASTTDSMDGYTF. The CDR3 coding sequence is TGTGCCAGCACGACGGACTCAATGGATGGCTACACCTTC.

This chain joins TRBV6-1 and TRBJ1-2; TRBD1 is a possible D gene (5 bases). The length of the CDR3 is 14 residues. The V and J ends lost 4 bases and 5 bases respectively, with 14 bases between them. Germline values: CDR1 MNHNS, CDR2 SASEGT. The CDR3 region has the DNA TGTGCCAGCAGTGCGGGGGGACCGGGGTATGGCTACACCTTC. Amino acid sequence: CASSAGGPGYGYTF.

The rearrangement joins TRBV21-1 to TRBJ1-3; the D segment call TRBD1 is taken from the table without a DNA check. TRBV21-1 is a listed pseudogene. The CDR3 is 18 amino acids. In DNA, the CDR3 is TGTGCCAGCAGCGTAGAAGAGGGGGAAACGATGACTGGAAACACCATATATTTT. Amino acids: CASSVEEGETMTGNTIYF.

The rearrangement links TRBV5-1 to TRBJ2-5; D may be TRBD2 (6 bases). Trimming cost V 4 bases and J 14 bases, with 15 bases left between them. The CDR3 extends over 11 amino acids. CDR1 is SGHRS, CDR2 YFSETQ, per germline. CDR3 protein: CASSHRDSLYF. The CDR3 DNA follows: TGCGCCAGCAGCCACCGGGACTCCCTATACTTC.

The rearrangement uses TRBV7-9 and TRBJ1-6; D might be TRBD1 (6 bases). This CDR3 region has 15 residues. V shed 5 bases and J shed 3 bases, with 11 bases lying between them. From germline, CDR1 is SEHNR and CDR2 FQNEAQ (reference sequence). The CDR3 sequence: CASSGQTLYNSPLHF. The CDR3 DNA follows: TGTGCCAGCAGCGGACAGACGCTCTATAATTCACCCCTCCACTTT.

The chain couples TRBV15 to TRBJ2-4; D is perhaps TRBD1 or TRBD2 (6 bases each). The CDR3 extends over 16 amino acids. V was cut by 5 bases and J by 7 bases, with 21 bases left in between. Germline-derived CDR1 and CDR2 are LNHNV and YYDKDF (reference sequence). CDR3 DNA: TGTGCCACCAGCGGGGGGCTTGGGGAGTTTGTGAACATTCAGTACTTC. This encodes CATSGGLGEFVNIQYF.

This sequence joins TRBV18 and TRBJ2-7; 9 positions match TRBD2. Unmatched junction bases numbered 13, after V lost 4 bases and J lost 6 bases. The CDR3 contains 16 residues. Germline CDR1 and CDR2: KGHSH and LQKENI. The CDR3 DNA reads TGTGCCAGCTCACTAGGGGGACCGGGACTAGCTGGCGAGCAGTACTTC. It is translated as CASSLGGPGLAGEQYF. Combining the CDR3 with reference TRBV18 and TRBJ2-7 gives the whole variable domain NAGVMQNPRHLVRRRGQEARLRCSPMKGHSHVYWYRQLPEEGLKFMVYLQKENIIDESGMPKERFSAEFPKEGPSILRIQQVVRGDSAAYFCASSLGGPGLAGEQYFGPGTRLTVT.

The chain links TRBV4-3 to TRBJ1-1; D gene unclear. The CDR3 length is 15 residues. Germline V lookup: CDR1 LGHNA, CDR2 YSLEER. Trimming cost V 1 base and J 2 bases, with 11 bases left between them. Written as DNA, the CDR3 is TGCGCCAGCAGCCAAGTTGTTGGGTATAACACTGAAGCTTTCTTT. Encoded protein: CASSQVVGYNTEAFF.

The chain carries TRBV5-8 and TRBJ1-4; 8 positions match TRBD1. From germline, CDR1 is SGHTS and CDR2 YDEGEE. The CDR3 has 16 amino acids. The V gene end was trimmed by 0 bases and the J gene end by 0 bases; junction bases not matched to a gene: 1. The CDR3 sequence is CASSLGQGTTNEKLFF. CDR3 bases: TGTGCCAGCAGCTTGGGACAGGGGACAACTAATGAAAAACTGTTTTTT.

This chain uses TRBV19 with TRBJ2-7; the D is unclear. The CDR3 extends over 16 amino acids. In germline, CDR1 is LNHDA, CDR2 SQIVND (reference sequence). V was trimmed by 0 bases and J by 2 bases, leaving 14 bases between them. The CDR3 region is CASSIEASGSPYEQYF. In DNA, the CDR3 is TGTGCCAGTAGTATAGAGGCTAGTGGGTCCCCCTACGAGCAGTACTTC. Full variable domain (missing parts from reference TRBV19 and TRBJ2-7): DGGITQSPKYLFRKEGQNVTLSCEQNLNHDAMYWYRQDPGQGLRLIYYSQIVNDFQKGDIAEGYSVSREKKESFPLTVTSAQKNPTAFYLCASSIEASGSPYEQYFGPGTRLTVT.